One sample yielded the 21 T cell receptor beta chains listed below, sequenced in a study of blood T cells in healthy people across ages. A second PCR, run for roughly 7 to 12 cycles, used a sample-barcoded 5' primer plus a J-beta primer mix. Each CDR3 protein is one row after TCRdb ran MiXCR on the 5' RACE reads. Seen here are more than 1,000,000 distinct CDR3 sequences, approximately 25% observed once, and the top ten hold around 0.75%. These sequences were also reported in another study, on T cells of mothers and their children.

Specimen: blood. The receptors were sampled from a girl aged 2-10 years in good health.

The sample holds a few counts of this clonotype. The chain has TRBV27 and TRBJ2-5; 10 bases align to TRBD2. Near its end, the DNA agrees better with TRBJ2-1, so the J call may be wrong. This CDR3 has 14 residues. CDR1 and CDR2 (germline): MNHEY, SMNVEV (reference sequence). This CDR3 reads CASRTSGTMNEQFF. The CDR3 DNA reads TGTGCCAGCAGAACTAGCGGGACCATGAATGAGCAGTTCTTC.

This clonotype has a single count. This rearrangement joins TRBV29-1 to TRBJ2-5, with 9 bases that match TRBD2. The J call may be mistaken, given a closer DNA end match to TRBJ2-7. The CDR3 extends over 15 amino acids. The germline V gene has CDR1 SQVTM and CDR2 ANQGSEA. The DNA of the CDR3 is TGCAGCGTTGAAGTTGAGCGGGGGGATTCCTACGAGCAGTACTTC. It specifies CSVEVERGDSYEQYF.

This clonotype was seen more than once but under ten times. The chain combines TRBV7-9 with TRBJ1-2; D not certain. V shed 2 bases and J shed 0 bases, with 10 bases lying between them. The CDR3 is made up of 15 amino acids. The V gene's germline CDR1 is SEHNR and CDR2 FQNEAQ (reference sequence). DNA of the CDR3: TGTGCCAGCAGCTTATGGGATCCCCCTAACTATGGCTACACCTTC. It encodes CASSLWDPPNYGYTF.

This clonotype was detected ten times or more. The chain is built from TRBV6-2 or TRBV6-3 and TRBJ1-3; D gene ambiguous. Trimming cost V 0 bases and J 2 bases, with 2 bases left between them. The germline V gene has CDR1 MNHEY and CDR2 SVGEGT. The CDR3 runs to 13 residues. As DNA, the CDR3 is TGTGCCAGCAGTTACTCGACTGGAAACACCATATATTTT. Its protein product is CASSYSTGNTIYF.

This chain connects TRBV11-2 to TRBJ1-4; 7 bases line up with TRBD1. This CDR3 is 15 amino acids long. The germline gives CDR1 SGHAT, CDR2 FQNNGV. Trimming at V came to 5 bases and at J to 4 bases, leaving 7 bases not matched to a gene. This chain's CDR3 is CASSPRDRFNEKLFF. The CDR3 region has the DNA TGTGCCAGCAGCCCCAGGGACAGATTTAATGAAAAACTGTTTTTT.

The chain links TRBV18 to TRBJ2-4; D possibly matches TRBD1 or TRBD2 (5 bases each). CDR1 is KGHSH and CDR2 is LQKENI in the germline V gene. This CDR3 region has 13 residues. With 6 bases removed from V and 9 bases from J, the gap between germline ends came to 15 bases. The CDR3 DNA is TGTGCCAGCTCTCCCGAGGGGAGCCGCATTCAGTACTTC. Amino acids: CASSPEGSRIQYF.

V and J are TRBV10-3 and TRBJ1-1; a weak D match, TRBD1 (6 bases). The CDR3 is made up of 14 amino acids. Germline V gives CDR1 ENHRY, CDR2 SYGVKD. V was clipped by 4 bases and J by 0 bases, with 9 bases between them. The CDR3 DNA sequence: TGTGCCATCAGTGGGGGGGCGGTGAACACTGAAGCTTTCTTT. Protein product: CAISGGAVNTEAFF.

The rearrangement uses TRBV7-2 and TRBJ2-5; the D gene could be TRBD1 or TRBD2 (5 bases each). The length of the CDR3 is 15 residues. The germline V and J ends were trimmed by 2 bases and 2 bases, with 12 bases remaining between them. CDR1 is SGHTA and CDR2 is FQGNSA in the germline V gene. CDR3 sequence: CASSLPEGPQETQYF. CDR3 DNA sequence: TGTGCCAGCAGCTTACCAGAGGGGCCACAAGAGACCCAGTACTTC.

This clonotype was counted only a few times. The junction departs from the called germline gene at one end, perhaps through a read error. The gene calls are TRBV19 and TRBJ2-3; 13 nucleotides match TRBD2. The CDR3 length is 14 residues. In germline, CDR1 is LNHDA, CDR2 SQIVND (reference sequence). The CDR3 sequence: CASGLAGDTDTQYF. The CDR3 region has the DNA TGTGCCAGTGGACTAGCGGGGGACACAGATACGCAGTACTTT. The full variable domain, completed using reference TRBV19 and TRBJ2-3, is DGGITQSPKYLFRKEGQNVTLSCEQNLNHDAMYWYRQDPGQGLRLIYYSQIVNDFQKGDIAEGYSVSREKKESFPLTVTSAQKNPTAFYLCASGLAGDTDTQYFGPGTRLTVL.

The chain couples TRBV27 to TRBJ1-2; D remains unclear. With 3 bases removed from V and 5 bases from J, the gap between germline ends came to 13 bases. This CDR3 has 14 residues. Germline CDR1 and CDR2: MNHEY and SMNVEV (reference sequence). The CDR3 sequence is CASSFTNPRYGYTF. As DNA, the CDR3 is TGTGCCAGCAGTTTCACGAACCCAAGGTATGGCTACACCTTC.

This clonotype was seen only a few times. This sequence joins TRBV29-1 and TRBJ2-4; 13 nucleotides line up with TRBD2. The CDR3 covers 12 residues. The ends lost 5 bases at V and 15 bases at J; junction bases unmatched: 7. Per germline, CDR1 SQVTM and CDR2 ANQGSEA. This CDR3 is CSVRLAGGEGYF. The CDR3 coding sequence is TGCAGCGTTCGACTAGCGGGGGGCGAGGGGTACTTC.

The rearrangement links TRBV12-3 or TRBV12-4 to TRBJ1-2, with 8 nucleotides matching TRBD1. This CDR3 contains 13 residues. The ends lost 5 bases at V and 9 bases at J; junction bases unmatched: 8. As DNA, the CDR3 is TGTGCCAGCAGTCACAGGGGGATAAGTAGCTACACCTTC. It specifies CASSHRGISSYTF.

This clonotype showed up just a few times. This chain uses TRBV4-3 with TRBJ2-5, with TRBD1 matching 8 bases. J was trimmed by 4 bases and V by 8 bases; bases with no gene match: 3. Germline V gene lookup returns CDR1 LGHNA and CDR2 YSLEER. This CDR3 comprises 12 residues. This CDR3 is CASGTGGETQYF. CDR3 in DNA: TGCGCCAGCGGAACAGGGGGAGAGACCCAGTACTTC.

The chain recombines TRBV11-2 with TRBJ2-5, with D perhaps matching TRBD2 (6 bases). The closer fit of TRBJ2-1 to the DNA end suggests the J call may be wrong. This CDR3 contains 15 residues. Germline V gene data show CDR1 as SGHAT and CDR2 as FQNNGV. The CDR3 is CASSLRAGPYNEQFF. DNA for the CDR3: TGTGCCAGCAGCCTTAGGGCGGGACCATACAATGAGCAGTTCTTC.

The rearrangement uses TRBV12-3 or TRBV12-4 and TRBJ2-7, with TRBD2 as a possible D gene (5 bases). The CDR3 totals 15 residues. V lost 3 bases to trimming and J lost 6 bases, with 18 bases between them. For the CDR3, the DNA is TGTGCCAGCAGTTTTCTCTTAGCCAGAGAGGGCGAGCAGTACTTC. It is translated as CASSFLLAREGEQYF.

This clonotype was seen many times. This sequence joins TRBV7-2 and TRBJ2-6; 8 bases are shared with TRBD1. This CDR3 spans 18 amino acids. With V trimmed by 1 base and J by 2 bases, 7 bases remained unmatched. Per germline, CDR1 SGHTA and CDR2 FQGNSA. This chain's CDR3 is CASSLVAGGYTGANVLTF. In nucleotides, the CDR3 is TGTGCCAGCAGCTTAGTTGCAGGGGGCTATACTGGGGCCAACGTCCTGACTTTC.

This clonotype has just a few counts. This sequence joins TRBV5-6 and TRBJ2-1; D not resolved. Germline V gene sequence: CDR1 SGHDT, CDR2 YYEEEE. The CDR3 covers 15 residues. Trimming took off 1 base at V and 7 bases at J, with 15 bases between the two ends. CDR3 DNA sequence: TGTGCCAGCAGCTTGCGGGTGTGGCAGCTTAATGAGCAGTTCTTC. This encodes CASSLRVWQLNEQFF.

This chain links TRBV29-1 with TRBJ2-6; unclear D gene. The CDR3 has 14 amino acids. The V end lost 4 bases, the J end lost 0 bases, and 7 bases lay between the germline ends. Germline V gives CDR1 SQVTM, CDR2 ANQGSEA. CDR3 in DNA: TGCAGCGTTGGAGAAGACTCTGGGGCCAACGTCCTGACTTTC. Amino acids: CSVGEDSGANVLTF.

This clonotype was seen more than once but under ten times. The rearrangement links TRBV7-8 to TRBJ2-7; a possible D gene is TRBD1 (6 bases). Trimming took 4 bases from V and 3 from J, leaving 13 bases between them. Germline V gene lookup returns CDR1 SGHVS and CDR2 FQNEAQ. The CDR3 has 14 residues. Written as DNA, the CDR3 is TGTGCCAGCAGCTCGCTGACAGGTGGCTACGAGCAGTACTTC. This encodes CASSSLTGGYEQYF.

This chain links TRBV7-3 with TRBJ2-1; 15 bases align to TRBD2. Germline trimming cut 0 bases from V and 9 bases from J; bases unmatched to any gene: 6. The CDR3 runs 17 residues. Germline V lookup: CDR1 SGHTA, CDR2 FQGTGA. DNA for the CDR3: TGTGCCAGCAGCTTAACCTCAGGACTAGCGGGAGGGCTTGAGCAGTTCTTC. Translating gives CASSLTSGLAGGLEQFF.

This chain joins TRBV5-1 and TRBJ2-5, with D perhaps matching TRBD1 or TRBD2 (6 bases each). Per the germline V gene, CDR1 is SGHRS and CDR2 is YFSETQ. CDR3 length: 15 amino acids. With 3 bases removed from V and 3 bases from J, the gap between germline ends came to 15 bases. The CDR3 is CASSSRTGTEETQYF. CDR3 DNA: TGCGCCAGCAGCTCGAGAACAGGGACTGAAGAGACCCAGTACTTC.